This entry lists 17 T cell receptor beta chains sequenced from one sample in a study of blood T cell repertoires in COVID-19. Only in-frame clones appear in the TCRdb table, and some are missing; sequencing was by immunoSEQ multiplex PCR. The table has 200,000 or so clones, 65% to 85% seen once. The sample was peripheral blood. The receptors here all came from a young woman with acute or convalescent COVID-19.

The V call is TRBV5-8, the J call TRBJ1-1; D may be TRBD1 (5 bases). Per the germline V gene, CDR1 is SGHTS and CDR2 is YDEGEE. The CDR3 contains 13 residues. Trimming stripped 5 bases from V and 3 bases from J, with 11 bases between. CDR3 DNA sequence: TGTGCCAGCAGTTCCGGAGGGGACACTGAAGCTTTCTTT. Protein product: CASSSGGDTEAFF.

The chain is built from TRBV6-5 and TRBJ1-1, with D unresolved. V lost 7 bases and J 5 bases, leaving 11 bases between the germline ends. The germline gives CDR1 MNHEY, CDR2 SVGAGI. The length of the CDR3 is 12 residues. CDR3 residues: CASTDGLTEAFF. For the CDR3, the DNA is TGTGCCAGCACCGACGGACTAACTGAAGCTTTCTTT.

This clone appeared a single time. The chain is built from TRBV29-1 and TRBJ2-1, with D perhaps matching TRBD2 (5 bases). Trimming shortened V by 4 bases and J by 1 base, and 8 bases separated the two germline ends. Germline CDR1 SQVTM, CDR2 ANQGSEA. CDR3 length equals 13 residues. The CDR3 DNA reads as TGCAGCGTTGGGACTTCTTCCTACAATGAGCAGTTCTTC. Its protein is CSVGTSSYNEQFF.

CDR3 sequence (DNA): TGTGCCACACGGACAGGAGTCTCTGGGGCCAACGTCCTGACTTTC. This sequence encodes CATRTGVSGANVLTF. This chain links TRBV10-3 with TRBJ2-6, with 7 bases matching TRBD1. Germline-derived CDR1 and CDR2 are ENHRY and SYGVKD. The CDR3 length is 15 residues. Trimming cost V 10 bases and J 0 bases; bases outside gene matches: 6.

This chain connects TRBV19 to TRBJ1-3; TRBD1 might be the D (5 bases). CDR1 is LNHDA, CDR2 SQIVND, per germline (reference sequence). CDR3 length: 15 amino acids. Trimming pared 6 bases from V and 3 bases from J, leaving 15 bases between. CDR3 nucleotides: TGTGCCAGTAGGAAAAGACAGAATAATGGAAACACCATATATTTT. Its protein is CASRKRQNNGNTIYF.

The CDR3 DNA follows: TGCGCCAGCAGCCGGTTGGCGACAGGGAGCACTGAAGCTTTCTTT. Amino acid sequence: CASSRLATGSTEAFF. The V call is TRBV4-3, the J call TRBJ1-1, with 7 bases identical to TRBD1. From germline, CDR1 is LGHNA and CDR2 YSLEER. Unmatched junction bases numbered 9, after V lost 4 bases and J lost 4 bases. This CDR3 has 15 residues.

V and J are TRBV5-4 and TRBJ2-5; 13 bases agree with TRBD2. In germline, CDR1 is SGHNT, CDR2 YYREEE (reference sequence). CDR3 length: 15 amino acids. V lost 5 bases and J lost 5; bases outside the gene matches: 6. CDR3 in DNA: TGTGCCAGCAGGCGGGAACTAGCGGGAGGGGAGACCCAGTACTTC. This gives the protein CASRRELAGGETQYF.

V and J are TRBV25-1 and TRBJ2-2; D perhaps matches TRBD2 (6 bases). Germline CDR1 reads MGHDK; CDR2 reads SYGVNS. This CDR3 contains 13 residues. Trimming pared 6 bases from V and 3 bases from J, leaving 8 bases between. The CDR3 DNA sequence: TGTGCCAGCAGAGGGGACTACACCGGGGAGCTGTTTTTT. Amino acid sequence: CASRGDYTGELFF.

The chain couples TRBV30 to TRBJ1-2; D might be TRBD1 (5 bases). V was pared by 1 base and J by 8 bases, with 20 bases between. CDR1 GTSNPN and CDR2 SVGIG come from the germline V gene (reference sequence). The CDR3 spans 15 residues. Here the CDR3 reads CAWSGTFLGVRGYTF. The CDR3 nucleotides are TGTGCCTGGAGTGGGACCTTTTTAGGGGTCCGGGGCTACACCTTC.

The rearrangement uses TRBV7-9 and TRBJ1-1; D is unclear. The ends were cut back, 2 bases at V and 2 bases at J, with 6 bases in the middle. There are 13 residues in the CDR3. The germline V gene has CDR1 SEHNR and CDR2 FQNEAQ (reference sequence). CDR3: CASSLTYNTEAFF. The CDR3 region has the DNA TGTGCCAGCAGCTTAACATACAACACTGAAGCTTTCTTT.

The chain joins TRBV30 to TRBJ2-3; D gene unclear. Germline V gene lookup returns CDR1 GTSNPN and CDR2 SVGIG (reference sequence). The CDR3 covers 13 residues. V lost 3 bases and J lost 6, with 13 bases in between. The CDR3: CAWSPGEADTQYF. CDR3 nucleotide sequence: TGTGCCTGGAGCCCCGGAGAAGCCGATACGCAGTATTTT.

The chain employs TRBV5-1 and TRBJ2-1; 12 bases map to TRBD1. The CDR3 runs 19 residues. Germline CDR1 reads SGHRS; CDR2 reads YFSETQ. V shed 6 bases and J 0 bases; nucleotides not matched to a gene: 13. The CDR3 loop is CASKSGTGGSWSSYNEQFF. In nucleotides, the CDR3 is TGCGCCAGCAAGTCCGGGACAGGGGGCAGCTGGAGCTCCTACAATGAGCAGTTCTTC.

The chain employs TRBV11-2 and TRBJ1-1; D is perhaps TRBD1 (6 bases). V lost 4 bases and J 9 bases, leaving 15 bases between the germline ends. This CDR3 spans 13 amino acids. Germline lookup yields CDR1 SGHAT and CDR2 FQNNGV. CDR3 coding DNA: TGTGCCAGCAGCTCCAACAGGGAAGGGAAAGCTTTCTTT. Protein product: CASSSNREGKAFF.

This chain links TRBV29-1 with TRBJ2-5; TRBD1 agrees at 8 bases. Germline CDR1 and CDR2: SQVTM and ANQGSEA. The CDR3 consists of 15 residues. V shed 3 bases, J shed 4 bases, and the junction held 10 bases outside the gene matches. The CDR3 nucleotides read TGCAGCGTTGATGGGACAGGACCCGCGTTAGAGACCCAGTACTTC. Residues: CSVDGTGPALETQYF.

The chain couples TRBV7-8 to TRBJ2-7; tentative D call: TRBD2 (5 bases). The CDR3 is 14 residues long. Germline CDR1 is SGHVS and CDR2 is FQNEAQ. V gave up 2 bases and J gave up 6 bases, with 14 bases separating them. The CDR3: CASSLSASTGEQYF. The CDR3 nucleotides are TGTGCCAGCAGCTTAAGCGCTAGCACTGGCGAGCAGTACTTC. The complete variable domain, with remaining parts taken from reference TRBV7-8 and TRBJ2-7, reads GAGVSQSPRYKVAKRGQDVALRCDPISGHVSLFWYQQALGQGPEFLTYFQNEAQLDKSGLPSDRFFAERPEGSVSTLKIQRTQQEDSAVYLCASSLSASTGEQYFGPGTRLTVT.

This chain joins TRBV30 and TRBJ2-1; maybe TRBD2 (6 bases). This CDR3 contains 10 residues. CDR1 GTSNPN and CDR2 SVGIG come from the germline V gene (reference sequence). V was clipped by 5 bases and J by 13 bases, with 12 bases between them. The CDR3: CAWGFTSQFF. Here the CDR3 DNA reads TGTGCCTGGGGATTCACTAGCCAGTTCTTC.

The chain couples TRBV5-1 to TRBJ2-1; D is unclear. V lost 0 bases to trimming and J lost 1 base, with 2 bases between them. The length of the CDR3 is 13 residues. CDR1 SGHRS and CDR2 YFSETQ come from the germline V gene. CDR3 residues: CASSLVSYNEQFF. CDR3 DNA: TGCGCCAGCAGCTTGGTATCCTACAATGAGCAGTTCTTC.